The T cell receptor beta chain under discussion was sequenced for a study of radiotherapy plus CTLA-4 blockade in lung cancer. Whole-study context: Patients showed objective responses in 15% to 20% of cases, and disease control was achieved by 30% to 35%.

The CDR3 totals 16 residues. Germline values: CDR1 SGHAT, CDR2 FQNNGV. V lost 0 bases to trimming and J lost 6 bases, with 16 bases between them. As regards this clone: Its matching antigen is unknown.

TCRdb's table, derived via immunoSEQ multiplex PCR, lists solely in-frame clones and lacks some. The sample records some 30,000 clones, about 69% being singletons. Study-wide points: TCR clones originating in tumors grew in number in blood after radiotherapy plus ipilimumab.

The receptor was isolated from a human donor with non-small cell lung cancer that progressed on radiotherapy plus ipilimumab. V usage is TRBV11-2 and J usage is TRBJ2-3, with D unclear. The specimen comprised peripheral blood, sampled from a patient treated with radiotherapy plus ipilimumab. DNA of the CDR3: TGTGCCAGCAGCTTAGATCTTTGGACCACGAAGGATACGCAGTATTTT. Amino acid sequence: CASSLDLWTTKDTQYF.